This T cell receptor (beta chain) derives from a study of cytomegalovirus exposure and HLA in healthy donors. The study's findings and limits: Several V segments, TRBV6-2 and TRBV6-3 among them, could not be told apart and were dropped.

Use of 60 Vbeta and 13 Jbeta primers characterized the PCR. TCRdb's table, derived via immunoSEQ multiplex PCR, lists solely in-frame clones and lacks some. This table has roughly 130,000 clones, less than 85% appearing once. CDR3 length: 15 residues. Germline CDR1 MNHNS, CDR2 SASEGT. Trimming removed 4 bases from V and 7 bases from J, with 18 bases in between. Points on this clone: Its specificity is not known.

The clonotype originates from a man between 40 and 49 years old in good health and CMV-seronegative. The gene calls are TRBV6-1 and TRBJ2-3, with D tentatively TRBD2 (5 bases). Sequencing was performed on PBMCs. The CDR3 DNA sequence: TGTGCCAGCAGTGTCCTGGACCCCCGGGATAATACGCAGTATTTT. This translates into CASSVLDPRDNTQYF.